Below are 3 T cell receptor beta chains sequenced from a single sample in a study of control samples from healthy donors and cancer patients. Clones were read by immunoSEQ multiplex PCR, and TCRdb kept only the in-frame ones, dropping some. The profile shows approximately 170,000 clones, over 85% of them singletons. The specimen sequenced was blood. These receptors all come from a man aged 30 to 45 in good health.

Details on this clone: The germline gene is not matched at one end of the junction; a read error may be the cause. The same CDR3 can be traced to other DNA sequences in this sample. The chain has TRBV28 and TRBJ2-6; no firm D call. CDR1 and CDR2 (germline): MDHEN, SYDVKM. This CDR3 has 15 amino acids. The DNA of the CDR3 is TGCGCCAGCAGCTCCTTTAACTCTGGGGCCAACGTCCTGACTTTC. This codes for CASSSFNSGANVLTF.

J is TRBJ1-2 and V is TRBV25-1; 9 bases agree with TRBD1. V shed 7 bases and J 4 bases; nucleotides not matched to a gene: 13. The CDR3 has 16 residues. Germline values: CDR1 MGHDK, CDR2 SYGVNS. CDR3 bases: TGTGCCAGCATGCCCTCTGGGACAGGGAGGCTCTATGGCTACACCTTC. It codes for CASMPSGTGRLYGYTF.

The gene calls are TRBV5-5 and TRBJ2-7; the match to TRBD1 covers 10 bases. The CDR3 length is 17 residues. The V and J ends lost 4 bases and 1 base, in that order; junction bases with no gene match: 11. Germline V lookup: CDR1 SGHKS, CDR2 YYEKEE (reference sequence). CDR3 coding DNA: TGTGCCAGCAGCATACAGTCCGGGACAGGGGCTTCCTACGAGCAGTACTTC. Amino acids: CASSIQSGTGASYEQYF.